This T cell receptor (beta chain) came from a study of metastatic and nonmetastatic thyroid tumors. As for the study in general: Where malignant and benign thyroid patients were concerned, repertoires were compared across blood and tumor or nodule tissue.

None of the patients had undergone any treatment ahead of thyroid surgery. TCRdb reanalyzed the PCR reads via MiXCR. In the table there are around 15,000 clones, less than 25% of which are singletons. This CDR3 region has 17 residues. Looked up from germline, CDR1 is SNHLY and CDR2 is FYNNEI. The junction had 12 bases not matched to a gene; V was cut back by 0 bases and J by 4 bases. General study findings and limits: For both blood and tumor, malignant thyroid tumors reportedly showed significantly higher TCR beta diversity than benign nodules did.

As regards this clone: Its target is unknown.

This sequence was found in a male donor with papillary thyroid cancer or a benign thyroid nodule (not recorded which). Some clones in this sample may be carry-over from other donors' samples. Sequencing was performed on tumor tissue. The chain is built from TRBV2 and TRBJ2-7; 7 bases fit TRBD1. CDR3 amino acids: CASSEARGRDRLYEQYF. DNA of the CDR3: TGTGCCAGCAGTGAAGCGAGAGGTCGGGACAGACTATACGAGCAGTACTTC.